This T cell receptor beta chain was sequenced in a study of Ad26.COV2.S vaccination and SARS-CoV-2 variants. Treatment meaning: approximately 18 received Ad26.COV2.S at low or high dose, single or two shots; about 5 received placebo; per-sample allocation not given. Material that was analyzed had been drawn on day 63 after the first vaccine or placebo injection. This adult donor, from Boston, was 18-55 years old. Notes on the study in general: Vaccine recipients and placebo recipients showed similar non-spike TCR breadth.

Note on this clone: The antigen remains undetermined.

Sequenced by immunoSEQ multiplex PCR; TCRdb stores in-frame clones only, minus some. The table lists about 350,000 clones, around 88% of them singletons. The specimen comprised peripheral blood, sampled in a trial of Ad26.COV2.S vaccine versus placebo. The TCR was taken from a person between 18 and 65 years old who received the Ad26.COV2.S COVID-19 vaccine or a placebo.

CDR3 region: CATSGTGGSEPQHF. The CDR3 DNA sequence: TGTGCCACCAGCGGCACAGGGGGCTCGGAGCCCCAGCATTTT. The genes are TRBV24-1 and TRBJ1-5, with TRBD1 identical over 9 bases. J was trimmed by 8 bases and V by 7 bases; bases with no gene match: 8. There are 14 residues in the CDR3. Germline V lookup: CDR1 KGHDR, CDR2 SFDVKD.